These 4 T cell receptor beta chains were all obtained from the same sample, sequenced in a study of T cells in Graves' hyperthyroidism and ophthalmopathy. TCR beta CDR3 regions were amplified from RNA. The HTBI primer set was used in a first-round RT-PCR of the TCR CDR3. TCRdb analysed the multiplex PCR reads with MiXCR anew, one entry per CDR3 protein. Among 400,000 to 500,000 distinct CDR3 sequences listed, under 15% were seen once. Specimen: blood. The receptors were sampled from a young man with Graves' ophthalmopathy.

The chain links TRBV6-1 to TRBJ1-1; no firm D call. The V gene's germline CDR1 is MNHNS and CDR2 SASEGT. This CDR3 spans 14 amino acids. The ends were cut back, 1 base at V and 4 bases at J, with 10 bases in the middle. CDR3 amino acids: CASSEVTWVTEAFF. The CDR3 nucleotides are TGTGCCAGCAGTGAAGTCACTTGGGTCACTGAAGCTTTCTTT.

This clonotype has ten or more counts. The V gene is TRBV20-1, the J gene TRBJ2-3; D might be TRBD1 (6 bases). Trimming removed 6 bases at V and 1 base at J, with 14 bases between. Germline CDR1 DFQATT, CDR2 SNEGSKA (reference sequence). This CDR3 has 14 residues. DNA of the CDR3: TGCAGTGCCCGCAGGGGTTATCGCACAGATACGCAGTATTTT. Protein product: CSARRGYRTDTQYF.

The chain uses TRBV19 and TRBJ2-1; 9 bases agree with TRBD1. The CDR3 sequence is 16 residues long. The V gene end was trimmed by 10 bases and the J gene end by 9 bases; junction bases not matched to a gene: 19. Per germline, CDR1 LNHDA and CDR2 SQIVND (reference sequence). The CDR3 coding sequence is TGTGCCACCGACCAACAGGGGGCAATCTCATGGTGTGAGCAGTTCTTC. Residues: CATDQQGAISWCEQFF.

The chain recombines TRBV19 with TRBJ2-1; D is possibly TRBD2 (6 bases). Germline CDR1 and CDR2: LNHDA and SQIVND (reference sequence). This CDR3 has 17 amino acids. With 3 bases removed from V and 4 bases from J, the gap between germline ends came to 19 bases. The CDR3 here is CASSIWGEGRQYNEQFF. The CDR3 nucleotides are TGTGCCAGTAGTATCTGGGGGGAAGGCAGGCAGTACAATGAGCAGTTCTTC. Complete variable domain (other parts from reference TRBV19 and TRBJ2-1): DGGITQSPKYLFRKEGQNVTLSCEQNLNHDAMYWYRQDPGQGLRLIYYSQIVNDFQKGDIAEGYSVSREKKESFPLTVTSAQKNPTAFYLCASSIWGEGRQYNEQFFGPGTRLTVL.